The 9 T cell receptor beta chains given below trace back to one sample, sequenced in a study of cytomegalovirus exposure and HLA in healthy donors. Amplification used 60 Vbeta primers and 13 Jbeta primers. Here immunoSEQ multiplex PCR was the method, and the copy in TCRdb shows in-frame clones only, minus some. The sample carries under 200,000 clones, roughly 77% recorded once. Sequencing was performed on PBMCs. All receptors derive from a male donor in good health and CMV-seronegative.

In this sample, this clone turned up a few times. The rearrangement links TRBV5-1 to TRBJ1-6; 8 bases agree with TRBD1. Per the germline V gene, CDR1 is SGHRS and CDR2 is YFSETQ. Unmatched junction bases numbered 9, after V lost 0 bases and J lost 10 bases. The CDR3 totals 16 residues. The CDR3 nucleotides read TGCGCCAGCAGCTTGGGAGGCAGGGGGCTAAACTCACCCCTCCACTTT. It translates to CASSLGGRGLNSPLHF. Looking up the rest from reference TRBV5-1 and TRBJ1-6 gives the full variable domain: KAGVTQTPRYLIKTRGQQVTLSCSPISGHRSVSWYQQTPGQGLQFLFEYFSETQRNKGNFPGRFSGRQFSNSRSEMNVSTLELGDSALYLCASSLGGRGLNSPLHFGNGTRLTVT.

The genes are TRBV2 and TRBJ2-2, with 12 bases fitting TRBD2. V was pared by 4 bases and J by 7 bases, with 4 bases of the junction left unmatched. There are 15 residues in the CDR3. The germline V gene has CDR1 SNHLY and CDR2 FYNNEI. The CDR3 loop is CASSVGLAGSGELFF. The DNA of the CDR3 is TGTGCCAGCAGTGTAGGACTAGCGGGGAGCGGGGAGCTGTTTTTT. The full variable domain, with the rest looked up from reference TRBV2 and TRBJ2-2, is EPEVTQTPSHQVTQMGQEVILRCVPISNHLYFYWYRQILGQKVEFLVSFYNNEISEKSEIFDDQFSVERPDGSNFTLKIRSTKLEDSAMYFCASSVGLAGSGELFFGEGSRLTVL.

V usage is TRBV28 and J usage is TRBJ1-1, with no clear D. V was trimmed by 6 bases and J by 3 bases, leaving 14 bases between them. This CDR3 spans 14 amino acids. Germline V gene data show CDR1 as MDHEN and CDR2 as SYDVKM. CDR3 loop: CASSPTWQYTEAFF. In DNA, the CDR3 is TGTGCCAGCAGCCCAACCTGGCAGTACACTGAAGCTTTCTTT.

CDR3: CASSAILRGLNTEAFF. The CDR3 region has the DNA TGCGCCAGCAGCGCGATCCTCAGGGGGCTGAACACTGAAGCTTTCTTT. This sequence joins TRBV4-1 and TRBJ1-1; 8 bases are shared with TRBD1. The germline CDR1 and CDR2 sequences are MGHRA and YSYEKL. The CDR3 contains 16 residues. V was clipped by 5 bases and J by 0 bases; unmatched bases: 8.

The chain carries TRBV4-3 and TRBJ2-2; tentatively, D is TRBD1 (5 bases). This CDR3 spans 15 amino acids. Trimming cost V 0 bases and J 7 bases, with 12 bases left between them. Germline assignment: CDR1 LGHNA and CDR2 YSLEER. The CDR3 spells CASSQDWGGLGELFF. The CDR3 DNA follows: TGCGCCAGCAGCCAAGATTGGGGCGGCCTCGGGGAGCTGTTTTTT.

The chain employs TRBV27 and TRBJ2-7, with TRBD1 matching over 8 bases. With 5 bases clipped from V and 3 bases from J, the junction kept 9 bases outside the gene matches. This CDR3 is built from 15 residues. Per germline, CDR1 MNHEY and CDR2 SMNVEV (reference sequence). The chain's CDR3 is CASSQTTGASYEQYF. Written as DNA, the CDR3 is TGTGCCAGCAGTCAAACGACAGGGGCGAGCTACGAGCAGTACTTC.

V and J are TRBV15 and TRBJ2-3, with 8 bases lining up with TRBD2. The germline V gene encodes CDR1 LNHNV and CDR2 YYDKDF (reference sequence). The CDR3 totals 16 residues. V trimming: 4 bases; J trimming: 2 bases; junction bases outside the gene matches: 8. CDR3 in amino acids: CATSTSSGGITDTQYF. In nucleotides, the CDR3 is TGTGCCACCAGCACCTCGTCGGGGGGGATCACAGATACGCAGTATTTT.

The chain has TRBV5-4 and TRBJ2-1, with 7 bases that match TRBD2. V was clipped by 4 bases and J by 7 bases; unmatched bases: 11. This CDR3 contains 15 residues. CDR1 SGHNT and CDR2 YYREEE come from the germline V gene (reference sequence). DNA of the CDR3: TGTGCCAGCAGCCCCCGGGGCGGGGGATTTAATGAGCAGTTCTTC. Translating gives CASSPRGGGFNEQFF.

The V gene is TRBV5-6, the J gene TRBJ1-3; no clear D. Germline CDR1 and CDR2: SGHDT and YYEEEE. V was pared by 3 bases and J by 1 base, with 8 bases between. The CDR3 runs 14 residues. CDR3 bases: TGTGCCAGCAGCTCCCCTGAGTCTGGAAACACCATATATTTT. Translating it yields CASSSPESGNTIYF. The full variable domain, with the rest looked up from reference TRBV5-6 and TRBJ1-3, is DAGVTQSPTHLIKTRGQQVTLRCSPKSGHDTVSWYQQALGQGPQFIFQYYEEEERQRGNFPDRFSGHQFPNYSSELNVNALLLGDSALYLCASSSPESGNTIYFGEGSWLTVV.